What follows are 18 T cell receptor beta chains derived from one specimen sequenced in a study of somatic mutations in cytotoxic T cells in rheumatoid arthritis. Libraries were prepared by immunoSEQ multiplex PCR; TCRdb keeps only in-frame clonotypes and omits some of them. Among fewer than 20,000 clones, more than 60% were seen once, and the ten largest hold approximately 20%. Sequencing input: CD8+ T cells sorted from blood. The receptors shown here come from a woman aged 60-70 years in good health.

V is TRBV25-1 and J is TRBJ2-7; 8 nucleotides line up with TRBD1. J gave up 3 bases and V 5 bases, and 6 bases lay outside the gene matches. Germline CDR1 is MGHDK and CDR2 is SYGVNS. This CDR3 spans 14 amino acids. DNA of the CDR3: TGTGCCAGCAGTTACGGACAGGGCAACTACGAGCAGTACTTC. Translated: CASSYGQGNYEQYF.

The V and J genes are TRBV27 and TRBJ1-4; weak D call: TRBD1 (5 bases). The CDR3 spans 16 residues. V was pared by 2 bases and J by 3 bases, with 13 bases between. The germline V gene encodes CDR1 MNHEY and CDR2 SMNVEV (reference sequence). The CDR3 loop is CASSLIRGNSNEKLFF. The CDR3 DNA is TGTGCCAGCAGTTTAATAAGGGGTAATTCTAATGAAAAACTGTTTTTT.

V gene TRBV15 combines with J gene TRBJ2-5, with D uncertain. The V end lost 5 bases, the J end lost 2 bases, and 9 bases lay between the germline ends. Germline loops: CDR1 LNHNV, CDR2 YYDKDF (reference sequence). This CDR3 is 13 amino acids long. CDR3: CATSGHPQETQYF. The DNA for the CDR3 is TGTGCCACCAGCGGGCATCCACAAGAGACCCAGTACTTC.

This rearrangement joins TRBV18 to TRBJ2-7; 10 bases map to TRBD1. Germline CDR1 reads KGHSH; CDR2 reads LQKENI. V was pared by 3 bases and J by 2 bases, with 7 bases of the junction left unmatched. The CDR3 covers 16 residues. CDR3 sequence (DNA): TGTGCCAGCTCACCTCGGACAGGGGGATTACCCTACGAGCAGTACTTC. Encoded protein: CASSPRTGGLPYEQYF. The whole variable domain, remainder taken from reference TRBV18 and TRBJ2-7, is NAGVMQNPRHLVRRRGQEARLRCSPMKGHSHVYWYRQLPEEGLKFMVYLQKENIIDESGMPKERFSAEFPKEGPSILRIQQVVRGDSAAYFCASSPRTGGLPYEQYFGPGTRLTVT.

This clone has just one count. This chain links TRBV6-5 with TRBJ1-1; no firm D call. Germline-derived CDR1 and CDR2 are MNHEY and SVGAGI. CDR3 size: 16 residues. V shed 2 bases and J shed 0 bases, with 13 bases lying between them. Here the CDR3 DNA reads TGTGCCAGCAGTTACGCCACGACACCGATGAACACTGAAGCTTTCTTT. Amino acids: CASSYATTPMNTEAFF.

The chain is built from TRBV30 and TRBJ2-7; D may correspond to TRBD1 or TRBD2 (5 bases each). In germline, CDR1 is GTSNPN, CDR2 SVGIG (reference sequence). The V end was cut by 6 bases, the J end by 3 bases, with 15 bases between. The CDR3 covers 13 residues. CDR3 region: CACIPGDRYEQYF. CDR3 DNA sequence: TGTGCCTGTATCCCCGGGGACCGCTACGAGCAGTACTTC.

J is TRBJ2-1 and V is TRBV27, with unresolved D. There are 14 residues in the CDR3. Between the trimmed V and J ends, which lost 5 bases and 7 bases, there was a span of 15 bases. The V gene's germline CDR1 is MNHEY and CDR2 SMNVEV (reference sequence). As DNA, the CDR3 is TGTGCCAGCAGTCTTATACGGACCGAGAATGAGCAGTTCTTC. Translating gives CASSLIRTENEQFF.

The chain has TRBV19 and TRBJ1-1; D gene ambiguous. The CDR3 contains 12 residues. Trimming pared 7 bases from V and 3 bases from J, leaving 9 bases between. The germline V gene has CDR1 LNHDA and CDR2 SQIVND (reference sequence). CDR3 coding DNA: TGTGCCAGTAATCAGCCGGACACTGAAGCTTTCTTT. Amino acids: CASNQPDTEAFF.

The CDR3 region is CAWSSGRGGSYNEQFF. The DNA of the CDR3 is TGTGCCTGGAGTTCGGGGAGGGGGGGCTCCTACAATGAGCAGTTCTTC. The gene calls are TRBV30 and TRBJ2-1; tentative D call: TRBD2 (7 bases). CDR3 length: 16 residues. The V and J ends lost 2 bases and 0 bases respectively, with 14 bases between them. Per germline, CDR1 GTSNPN and CDR2 SVGIG (reference sequence). The whole variable domain, filled in from reference TRBV30 and TRBJ2-1, reads SQTIHQWPATLVQPVGSPLSLECTVEGTSNPNLYWYRQAAGRGLQLLFYSVGIGQISSEVPQNLSASRPQDRQFILSSKKLLLSDSGFYLCAWSSGRGGSYNEQFFGPGTRLTVL.

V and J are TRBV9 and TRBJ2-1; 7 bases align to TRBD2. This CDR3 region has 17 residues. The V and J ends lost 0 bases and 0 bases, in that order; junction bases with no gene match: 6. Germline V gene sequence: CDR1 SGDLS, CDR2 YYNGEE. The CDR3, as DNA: TGTGCCAGCAGCGTAGCCCCAGCGGGAAGCTCCTACAATGAGCAGTTCTTC. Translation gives CASSVAPAGSSYNEQFF.

This CDR3 reads CASSLGIYQPQHF. CDR3 nucleotides: TGTGCCAGCAGCTTGGGGATTTATCAGCCCCAGCATTTT. The rearrangement uses TRBV5-6 and TRBJ1-5; the D is unclear. Trimming removed 0 bases from V and 5 bases from J, with 6 bases in between. There are 13 residues in the CDR3. Looked up from germline, CDR1 is SGHDT and CDR2 is YYEEEE.

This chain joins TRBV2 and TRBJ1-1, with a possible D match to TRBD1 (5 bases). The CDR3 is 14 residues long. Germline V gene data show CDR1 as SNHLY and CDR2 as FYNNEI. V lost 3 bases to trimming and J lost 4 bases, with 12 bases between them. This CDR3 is CASSDLGGGTEAFF. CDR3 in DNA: TGTGCCAGCAGTGATCTCGGGGGGGGCACTGAAGCTTTCTTT.

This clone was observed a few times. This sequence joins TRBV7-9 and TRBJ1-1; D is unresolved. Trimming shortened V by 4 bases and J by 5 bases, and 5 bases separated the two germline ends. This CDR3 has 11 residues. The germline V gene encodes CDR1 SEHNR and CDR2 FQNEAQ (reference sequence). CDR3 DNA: TGTGCCAGCAGCTCCCATACTGAAGCTTTCTTT. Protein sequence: CASSSHTEAFF.

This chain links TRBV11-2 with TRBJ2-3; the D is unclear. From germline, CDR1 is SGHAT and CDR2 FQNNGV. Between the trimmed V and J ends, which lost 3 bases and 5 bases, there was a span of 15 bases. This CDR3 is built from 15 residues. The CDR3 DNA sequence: TGTGCCAGCAGCTTCGCCTACCGGTCTCTAGATACGCAGTATTTT. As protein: CASSFAYRSLDTQYF.

CDR3 residues: CASRGTKGPDEQFF. In nucleotides, the CDR3 is TGTGCCAGCAGAGGAACTAAGGGGCCCGATGAGCAGTTCTTC. The rearrangement links TRBV9 to TRBJ2-1; D possibly corresponds to TRBD1 (5 bases). Germline values: CDR1 SGDLS, CDR2 YYNGEE. Trimming pared 5 bases from V and 8 bases from J, leaving 17 bases between. CDR3 length equals 14 residues. Based on the CDR3 plus reference TRBV9 and TRBJ2-1, the full variable domain is DSGVTQTPKHLITATGQRVTLRCSPRSGDLSVYWYQQSLDQGLQFLIQYYNGEERAKGNILERFSAQQFPDLHSELNLSSLELGDSALYFCASRGTKGPDEQFFGPGTRLTVL.

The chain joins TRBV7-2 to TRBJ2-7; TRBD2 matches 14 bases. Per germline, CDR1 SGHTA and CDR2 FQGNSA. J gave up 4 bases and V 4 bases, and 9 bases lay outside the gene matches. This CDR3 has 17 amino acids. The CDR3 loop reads CASSSSRLAGGPYEQYF. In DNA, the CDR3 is TGTGCCAGCAGCTCCTCACGACTAGCGGGGGGGCCGTACGAGCAGTACTTC.

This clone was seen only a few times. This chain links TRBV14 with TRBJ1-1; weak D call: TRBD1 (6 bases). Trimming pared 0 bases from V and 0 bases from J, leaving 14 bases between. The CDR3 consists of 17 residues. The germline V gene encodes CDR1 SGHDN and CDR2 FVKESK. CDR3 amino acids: CASSQEGGGLMNTEAFF. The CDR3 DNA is TGTGCCAGCAGCCAAGAAGGCGGGGGGCTCATGAACACTGAAGCTTTCTTT.

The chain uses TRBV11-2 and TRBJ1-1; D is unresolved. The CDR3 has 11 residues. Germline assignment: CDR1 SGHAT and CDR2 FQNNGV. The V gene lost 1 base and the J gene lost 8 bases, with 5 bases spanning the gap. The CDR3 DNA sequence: TGTGCCAGCAGCTTAGGACTGGAAGCTTTCTTT. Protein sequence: CASSLGLEAFF.